Included here is one T cell receptor (beta chain) sequence, with context. Its antigen is not known. The sample belongs to a study of T cell responses to AZD1222 COVID-19 vaccine. Sequencing was performed with immunoSEQ multiplex PCR; in TCRdb, only in-frame clones are kept and a portion is missing. This table has fewer than 200,000 clones, around 92% appearing once. Study-wide findings and caveats: Vaccine-associated CD4 TCRs spanned spike, dominant at 160-218 and 743-854. White British donors predominated, females outnumbered males, and clonal diversity was possibly underestimated. Regions left unmutated in variants are reportedly the target of nearly half of spike-specific TCRs. Spike-specific TCR breadth and depth grew following two AZD1222 doses.

The V and J ends lost 0 bases and 4 bases respectively, with 17 bases between them. This CDR3 has 17 amino acids. Germline V gene sequence: CDR1 SGDLS, CDR2 YYNGEE. Specimen: peripheral blood, collected on day 0 of MenACWY control vaccination. The rearrangement joins TRBV9 to TRBJ1-3; D unclear. This TCR was recovered from an adult in good health. CDR3 nucleotides: TGTGCCAGCAGCGTAGCTGGGGTAGGGCCTGGAGGAAACACCATATATTTT. This sequence encodes CASSVAGVGPGGNTIYF.